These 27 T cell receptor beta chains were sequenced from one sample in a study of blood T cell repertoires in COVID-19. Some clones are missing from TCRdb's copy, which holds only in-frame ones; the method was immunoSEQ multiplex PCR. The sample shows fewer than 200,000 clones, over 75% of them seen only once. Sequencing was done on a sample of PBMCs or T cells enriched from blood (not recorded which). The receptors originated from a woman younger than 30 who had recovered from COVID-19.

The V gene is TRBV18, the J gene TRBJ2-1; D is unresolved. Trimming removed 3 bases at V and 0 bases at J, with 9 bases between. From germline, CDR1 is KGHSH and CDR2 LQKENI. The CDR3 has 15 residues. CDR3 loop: CASSPLSSSYNEQFF. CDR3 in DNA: TGTGCCAGCTCACCTTTATCGAGCTCCTACAATGAGCAGTTCTTC. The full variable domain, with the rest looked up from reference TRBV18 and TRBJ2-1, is NAGVMQNPRHLVRRRGQEARLRCSPMKGHSHVYWYRQLPEEGLKFMVYLQKENIIDESGMPKERFSAEFPKEGPSILRIQQVVRGDSAAYFCASSPLSSSYNEQFFGPGTRLTVL.

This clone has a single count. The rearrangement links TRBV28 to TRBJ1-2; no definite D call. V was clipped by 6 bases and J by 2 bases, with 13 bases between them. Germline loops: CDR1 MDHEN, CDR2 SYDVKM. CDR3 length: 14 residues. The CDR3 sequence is CASSPGLTNYGYTF. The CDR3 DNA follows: TGTGCCAGCAGCCCTGGCCTTACCAACTATGGCTACACCTTC.

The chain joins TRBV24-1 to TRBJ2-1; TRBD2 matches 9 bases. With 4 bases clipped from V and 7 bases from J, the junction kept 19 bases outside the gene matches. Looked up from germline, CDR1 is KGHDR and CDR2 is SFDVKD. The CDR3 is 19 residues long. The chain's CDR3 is CATSDAVASGGTKLNEQFF. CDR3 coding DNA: TGTGCCACCAGTGACGCTGTCGCAAGCGGGGGGACAAAACTGAATGAGCAGTTCTTC.

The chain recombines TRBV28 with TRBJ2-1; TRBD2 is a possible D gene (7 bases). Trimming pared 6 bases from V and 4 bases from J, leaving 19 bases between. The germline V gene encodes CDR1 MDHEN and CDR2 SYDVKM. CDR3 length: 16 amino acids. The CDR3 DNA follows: TGTGCCAGCAGCCAGCTTGCGGGGGCAGATTACAATGAGCAGTTCTTC. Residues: CASSQLAGADYNEQFF.

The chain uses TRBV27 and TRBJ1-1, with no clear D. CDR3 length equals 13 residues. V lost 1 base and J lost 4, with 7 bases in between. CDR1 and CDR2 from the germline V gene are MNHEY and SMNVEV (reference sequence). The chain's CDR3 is CASSLLGVTEAFF. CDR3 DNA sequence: TGTGCCAGCAGTTTATTGGGAGTCACTGAAGCTTTCTTT.

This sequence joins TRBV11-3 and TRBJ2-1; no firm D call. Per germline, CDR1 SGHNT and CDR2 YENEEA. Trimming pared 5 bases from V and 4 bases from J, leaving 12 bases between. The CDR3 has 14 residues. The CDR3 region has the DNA TGTGCCAGCAGCCCCACGCGAAGTTACAATGAGCAGTTCTTC. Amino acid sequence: CASSPTRSYNEQFF.

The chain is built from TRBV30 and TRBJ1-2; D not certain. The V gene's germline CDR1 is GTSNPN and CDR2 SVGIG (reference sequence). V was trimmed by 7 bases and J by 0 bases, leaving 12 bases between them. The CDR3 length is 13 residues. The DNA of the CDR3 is TGTGCCTTTCCGACATTTTCTAACTATGGCTACACCTTC. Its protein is CAFPTFSNYGYTF.

The CDR3 DNA reads TGTGCCAGCAGCTTGAGGGGTCAGGGGTATTACGAGCAGTACTTC. Amino acids: CASSLRGQGYYEQYF. This chain joins TRBV5-8 and TRBJ2-7; maybe TRBD1 (6 bases). V lost 1 base and J 4 bases, leaving 15 bases between the germline ends. Germline CDR1 SGHTS, CDR2 YDEGEE. The CDR3 sequence is 15 residues long.

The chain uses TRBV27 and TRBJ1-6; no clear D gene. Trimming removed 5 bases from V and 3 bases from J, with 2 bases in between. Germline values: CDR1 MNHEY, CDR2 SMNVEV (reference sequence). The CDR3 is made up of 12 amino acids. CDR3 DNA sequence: TGTGCCAGCAGTCACTATAATTCACCCCTCCACTTT. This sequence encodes CASSHYNSPLHF.

The CDR3 sequence is CASSPTGNTEAFF. The CDR3 DNA follows: TGCGCCAGCAGCCCGACAGGGAACACTGAAGCTTTCTTT. V is TRBV5-1 and J is TRBJ1-1; D is possibly TRBD1 (6 bases). This CDR3 is 13 amino acids long. Deletions cut 4 bases from V and 1 base from J, with 8 bases between. The germline V gene encodes CDR1 SGHRS and CDR2 YFSETQ.

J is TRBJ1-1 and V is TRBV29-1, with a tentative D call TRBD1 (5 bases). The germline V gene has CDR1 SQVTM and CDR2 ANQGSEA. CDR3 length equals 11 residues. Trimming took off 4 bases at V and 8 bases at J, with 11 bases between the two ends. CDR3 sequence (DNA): TGCAGCGTTGCAGGGAAGGCCGAAGCTTTCTTT. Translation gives CSVAGKAEAFF.

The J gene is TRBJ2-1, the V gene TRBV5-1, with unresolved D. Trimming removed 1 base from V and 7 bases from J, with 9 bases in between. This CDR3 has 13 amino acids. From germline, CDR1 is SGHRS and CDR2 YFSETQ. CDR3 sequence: CASSLRVENEQFF. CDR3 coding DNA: TGCGCCAGCAGCTTGCGAGTTGAGAATGAGCAGTTCTTC.

CDR3 loop: CASRLAGDVETQYF. CDR3 sequence (DNA): TGTGCCAGCAGACTAGCGGGAGATGTGGAGACCCAGTACTTC. The chain recombines TRBV28 with TRBJ2-5, with 11 bases identical to TRBD2. Trimming at V came to 6 bases and at J to 5 bases, leaving 5 bases not matched to a gene. The germline CDR1 and CDR2 sequences are MDHEN and SYDVKM. The CDR3 consists of 14 residues.

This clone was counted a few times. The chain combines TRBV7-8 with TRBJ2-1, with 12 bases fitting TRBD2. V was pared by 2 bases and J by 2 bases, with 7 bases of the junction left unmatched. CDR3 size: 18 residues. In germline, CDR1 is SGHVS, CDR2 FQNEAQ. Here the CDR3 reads CASSLMTSGSWTYNEQFF. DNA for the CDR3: TGTGCCAGCAGCTTAATGACTAGCGGGAGTTGGACCTACAATGAGCAGTTCTTC.

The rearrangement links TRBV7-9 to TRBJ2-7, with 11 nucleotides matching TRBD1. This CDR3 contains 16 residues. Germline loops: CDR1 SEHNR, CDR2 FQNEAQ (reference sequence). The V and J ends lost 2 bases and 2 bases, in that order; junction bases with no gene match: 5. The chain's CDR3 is CASSLWGQGVTYEQYF. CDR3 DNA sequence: TGTGCCAGCAGCTTATGGGGACAGGGGGTCACCTACGAGCAGTACTTC.

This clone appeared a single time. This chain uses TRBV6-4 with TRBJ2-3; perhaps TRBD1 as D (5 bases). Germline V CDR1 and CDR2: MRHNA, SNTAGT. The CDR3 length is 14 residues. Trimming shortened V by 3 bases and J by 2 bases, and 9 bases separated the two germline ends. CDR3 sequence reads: CASSDETDTDTQYF. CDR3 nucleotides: TGTGCCAGCAGTGATGAGACAGACACAGATACGCAGTATTTT.

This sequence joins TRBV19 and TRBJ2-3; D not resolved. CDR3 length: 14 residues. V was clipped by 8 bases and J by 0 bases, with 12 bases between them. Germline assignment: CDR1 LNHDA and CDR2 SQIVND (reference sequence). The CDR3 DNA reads TGTGCCAGTTCCTCAGCGCCTAGCACAGATACGCAGTATTTT. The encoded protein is CASSSAPSTDTQYF.

The CDR3 region is CASASGGPSYEQYF. Here the CDR3 DNA reads TGTGCCAGCGCCTCCGGTGGTCCCTCCTACGAGCAGTACTTC. This sequence joins TRBV6-5 and TRBJ2-7; no definite D call. CDR1 is MNHEY and CDR2 is SVGAGI in the germline V gene. The CDR3 runs 14 residues. Trimming took off 8 bases at V and 0 bases at J, with 14 bases between the two ends.

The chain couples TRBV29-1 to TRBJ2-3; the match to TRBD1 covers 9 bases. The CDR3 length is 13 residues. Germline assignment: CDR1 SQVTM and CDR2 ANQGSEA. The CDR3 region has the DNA TGCAGTACGGGGACAGGGACATCAGATACGCAGTATTTT. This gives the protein CSTGTGTSDTQYF.

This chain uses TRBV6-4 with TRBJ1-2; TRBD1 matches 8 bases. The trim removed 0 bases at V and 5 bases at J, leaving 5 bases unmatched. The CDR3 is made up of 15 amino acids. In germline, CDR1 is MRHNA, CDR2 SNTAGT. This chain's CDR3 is CASSDSAGGVYGYTF. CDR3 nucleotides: TGTGCCAGCAGTGACTCGGCAGGGGGCGTGTATGGCTACACCTTC.

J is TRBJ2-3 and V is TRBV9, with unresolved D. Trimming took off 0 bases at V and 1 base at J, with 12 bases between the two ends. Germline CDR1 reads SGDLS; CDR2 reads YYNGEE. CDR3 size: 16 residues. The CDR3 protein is CASSVGPALRTDTQYF. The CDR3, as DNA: TGTGCCAGCAGCGTAGGTCCAGCGCTCCGCACAGATACGCAGTATTTT.

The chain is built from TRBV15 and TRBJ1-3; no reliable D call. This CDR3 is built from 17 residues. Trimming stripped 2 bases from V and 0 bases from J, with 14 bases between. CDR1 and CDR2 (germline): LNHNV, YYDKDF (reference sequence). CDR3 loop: CATSRTTTINSGNTIYF. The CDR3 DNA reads TGTGCCACCAGCAGAACCACGACTATTAACTCTGGAAACACCATATATTTT. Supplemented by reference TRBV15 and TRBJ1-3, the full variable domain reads DAMVIQNPRYQVTQFGKPVTLSCSQTLNHNVMYWYQQKSSQAPKLLFHYYDKDFNNEADTPDNFQSRRPNTSFCFLDIRSPGLGDTAMYLCATSRTTTINSGNTIYFGEGSWLTVV.

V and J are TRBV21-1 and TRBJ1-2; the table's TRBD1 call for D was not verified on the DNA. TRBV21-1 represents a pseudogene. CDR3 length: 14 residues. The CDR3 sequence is CASKTGVSNYGYTF. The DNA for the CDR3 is TGTGCCAGCAAGACAGGGGTGTCTAACTATGGCTACACCTTC.

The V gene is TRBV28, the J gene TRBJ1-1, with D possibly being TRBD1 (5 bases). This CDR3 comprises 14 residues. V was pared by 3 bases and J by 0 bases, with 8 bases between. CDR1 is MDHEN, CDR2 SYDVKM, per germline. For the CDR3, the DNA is TGTGCCAGCAGTTTCCTACAGGTGAACACTGAAGCTTTCTTT. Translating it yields CASSFLQVNTEAFF.

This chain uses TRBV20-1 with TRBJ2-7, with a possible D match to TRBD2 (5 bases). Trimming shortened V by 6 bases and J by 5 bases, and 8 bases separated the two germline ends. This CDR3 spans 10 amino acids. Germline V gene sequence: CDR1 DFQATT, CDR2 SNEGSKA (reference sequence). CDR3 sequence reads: CSAVANEQYF. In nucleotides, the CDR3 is TGCAGTGCGGTAGCGAACGAGCAGTACTTC.

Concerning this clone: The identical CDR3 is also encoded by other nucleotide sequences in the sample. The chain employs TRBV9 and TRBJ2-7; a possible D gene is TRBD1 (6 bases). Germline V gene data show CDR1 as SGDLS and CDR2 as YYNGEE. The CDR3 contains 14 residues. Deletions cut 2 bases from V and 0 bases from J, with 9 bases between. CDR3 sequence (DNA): TGTGCCAGCAGCGTTGGGGGCCTCTCCTACGAGCAGTACTTC. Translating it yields CASSVGGLSYEQYF.

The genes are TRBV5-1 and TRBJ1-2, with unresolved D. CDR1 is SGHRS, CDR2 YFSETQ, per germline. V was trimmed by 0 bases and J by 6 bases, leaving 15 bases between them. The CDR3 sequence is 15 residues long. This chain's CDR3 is CASSLAGILGDGYTF. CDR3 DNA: TGCGCCAGCAGCTTGGCAGGCATCTTAGGCGATGGCTACACCTTC.